The next 12 T cell receptor beta chains were all read from a single sample in a study of human T cells and chemical hapten exposure. Time point in this sample: patch test 1, 2 weeks after DPC sensitization. Described treatment: therapeutic diphenylcyclopropenone sensitization with weekly scalp DPC. TCRdb used MiXCR to reprocess the RACE reads, holding one entry per CDR3 protein. The sample comprises tens of thousands of distinct CDR3 sequences, around 30% of which are singletons, and roughly 9.8% rests with the top ten. The sequencing here drew on whole blood, taken in connection with sensitization to the hapten diphenylcyclopropenone (DPC). Receptors originate from a middle-aged man with alopecia areata. Some clones in this sample may be carry-over from other donors' samples.

This chain joins TRBV12-3 or TRBV12-4 and TRBJ1-1; the match to TRBD1 covers 8 bases. The V gene end was trimmed by 2 bases and the J gene end by 4 bases; junction bases not matched to a gene: 3. CDR3 length: 14 amino acids. Here the CDR3 reads CASSLFTGGTEAFF. The CDR3 DNA reads TGTGCCAGCAGTTTATTCACAGGGGGCACTGAAGCTTTCTTT.

In its sample, this clonotype ranks as medium-sized. The chain has TRBV10-3 and TRBJ2-7, with D uncertain. V lost 10 bases to trimming and J lost 2 bases, with 15 bases between them. The CDR3 covers 13 residues. Germline CDR1 is ENHRY and CDR2 is SYGVKD. The CDR3 bases are TGTGCCAACGCCCCGGCCTCAACCTACGAGCAGTACTTC. It encodes CANAPASTYEQYF.

The gene calls are TRBV10-2 and TRBJ1-3, with a weak D call TRBD1 (6 bases). Trimming stripped 2 bases from V and 3 bases from J, with 17 bases between. This CDR3 has 17 amino acids. CDR1 is WSHSY and CDR2 is SAAADI in the germline V gene. The CDR3 loop is CASSEPPGARLGNTIYF. The CDR3 nucleotides are TGCGCCAGCAGTGAGCCTCCGGGGGCCAGGCTTGGAAACACCATATATTTT.

This clonotype was found a few times. This chain uses TRBV20-1 with TRBJ2-7, with TRBD1 matching over 9 bases. V lost 6 bases and J lost 0; bases outside the gene matches: 6. Per germline, CDR1 DFQATT and CDR2 SNEGSKA (reference sequence). The CDR3 extends over 14 amino acids. The DNA for the CDR3 is TGCAGTGCAAGTCCGGGACAGGGCTCCTACGAGCAGTACTTC. It specifies CSASPGQGSYEQYF.

The table lists this clonotype with a few counts. The V call is TRBV2, the J call TRBJ1-1, with D perhaps matching TRBD1 (5 bases). The germline gives CDR1 SNHLY, CDR2 FYNNEI. Trimming took 5 bases from V and 0 from J, leaving 13 bases between them. The CDR3 length is 15 residues. CDR3 amino acids: CASSSHSRVNTEAFF. CDR3 bases: TGTGCCAGCAGTAGCCACTCCAGGGTGAACACTGAAGCTTTCTTT.

This clonotype was counted only a few times. CDR3 coding DNA: TGTGCCAGCAGCCCACCGCCGGGACTAGCGGGCACCGGGGAGCTGTTTTTT. It codes for CASSPPPGLAGTGELFF. V gene TRBV11-2 combines with J gene TRBJ2-2; 12 nucleotides match TRBD2. V dropped 5 bases and J dropped 4; count of bases not matched to a gene: 8. The CDR3 extends over 17 amino acids. From germline, CDR1 is SGHAT and CDR2 FQNNGV.

This clonotype was recorded a few times. The chain combines TRBV28 with TRBJ1-1; maybe TRBD1 (6 bases). From germline, CDR1 is MDHEN and CDR2 SYDVKM. V lost 2 bases and J 6 bases, leaving 10 bases between the germline ends. The CDR3 contains 13 residues. CDR3 loop: CASSLRGWAEAFF. CDR3 sequence (DNA): TGTGCCAGCAGTTTAAGGGGGTGGGCTGAAGCTTTCTTT. Full variable domain (rest looked up from reference TRBV28 and TRBJ1-1): DVKVTQSSRYLVKRTGEKVFLECVQDMDHENMFWYRQDPGLGLRLIYFSYDVKMKEKGDIPEGYSVSREKKERFSLILESASTNQTSMYLCASSLRGWAEAFFGQGTRLTVV.

Only a few counts were recorded for this clonotype. The chain links TRBV6-6 to TRBJ1-1; 7 bases line up with TRBD1. The CDR3 length is 14 residues. J lost 4 bases, V lost 7 bases, and 9 bases had no gene match. Germline V CDR1 and CDR2: MNHNY, SVGAGI (reference sequence). The CDR3, as DNA: TGTGCCAGCACCTCAGGGGGTTGGGGCACTGAAGCTTTCTTT. It codes for CASTSGGWGTEAFF.

This clonotype has just a few counts. The rearrangement links TRBV6-6 to TRBJ2-7; 11 bases are a match to TRBD2. The CDR3 spans 15 residues. The ends lost 2 bases at V and 4 bases at J; junction bases unmatched: 4. The germline gives CDR1 MNHNY, CDR2 SVGAGI (reference sequence). The CDR3 protein is CASSYGTSGDYEQYF. CDR3 coding DNA: TGTGCCAGCAGTTACGGGACTAGCGGAGATTACGAGCAGTACTTC.

At least ten counts were recorded for this clonotype. Germline and junction disagree at one end, which may indicate a read error. The chain combines TRBV6-5 with TRBJ1-1; 7 bases line up with TRBD1. The CDR3 runs to 15 residues. Germline-derived CDR1 and CDR2 are MNHEY and SVGAGI. DNA of the CDR3: TGTGCCAGCAGCCCACTATTGACAGGGAACAGTGAAGCTTTCTTT. Translated, it gives CASSPLLTGNSEAFF.

The V gene is TRBV3-1, the J gene TRBJ2-7, with TRBD1 as a possible D gene (6 bases). V was cut by 1 base and J by 1 base, with 8 bases left in between. Germline CDR1 reads LGHDT; CDR2 reads YNNKEL (reference sequence). There are 14 residues in the CDR3. The CDR3 region has the DNA TGTGCCAGCAGCCAAGGACAGGCTTCCTACGAGCAGTACTTC. Translation: CASSQGQASYEQYF.

The V gene is TRBV6-2 or TRBV6-3, the J gene TRBJ2-2; maybe TRBD1 (6 bases). CDR1 is MNHEY and CDR2 is SVGEGT in the germline V gene. V was clipped by 2 bases and J by 2 bases, with 15 bases between them. CDR3 size: 17 residues. The CDR3: CASSYPNRQENTGELFF. CDR3 in DNA: TGTGCCAGCAGTTACCCTAACCGACAGGAAAACACCGGGGAGCTGTTTTTT.